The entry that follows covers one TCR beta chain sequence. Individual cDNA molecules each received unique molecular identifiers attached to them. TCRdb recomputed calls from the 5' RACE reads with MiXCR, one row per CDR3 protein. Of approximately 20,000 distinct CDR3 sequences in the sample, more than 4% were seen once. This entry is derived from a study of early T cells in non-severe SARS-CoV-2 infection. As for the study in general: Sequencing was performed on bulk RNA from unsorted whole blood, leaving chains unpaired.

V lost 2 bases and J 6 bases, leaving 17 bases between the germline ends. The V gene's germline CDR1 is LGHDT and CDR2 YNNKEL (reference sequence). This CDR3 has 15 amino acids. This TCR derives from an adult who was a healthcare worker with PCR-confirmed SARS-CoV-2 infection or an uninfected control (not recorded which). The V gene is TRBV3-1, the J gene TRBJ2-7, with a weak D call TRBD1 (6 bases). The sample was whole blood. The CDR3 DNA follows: TGTGCCAGCAGCCAACTCTCAGGGGCCGGAGGCGAGCAGTACTTC. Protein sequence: CASSQLSGAGGEQYF.